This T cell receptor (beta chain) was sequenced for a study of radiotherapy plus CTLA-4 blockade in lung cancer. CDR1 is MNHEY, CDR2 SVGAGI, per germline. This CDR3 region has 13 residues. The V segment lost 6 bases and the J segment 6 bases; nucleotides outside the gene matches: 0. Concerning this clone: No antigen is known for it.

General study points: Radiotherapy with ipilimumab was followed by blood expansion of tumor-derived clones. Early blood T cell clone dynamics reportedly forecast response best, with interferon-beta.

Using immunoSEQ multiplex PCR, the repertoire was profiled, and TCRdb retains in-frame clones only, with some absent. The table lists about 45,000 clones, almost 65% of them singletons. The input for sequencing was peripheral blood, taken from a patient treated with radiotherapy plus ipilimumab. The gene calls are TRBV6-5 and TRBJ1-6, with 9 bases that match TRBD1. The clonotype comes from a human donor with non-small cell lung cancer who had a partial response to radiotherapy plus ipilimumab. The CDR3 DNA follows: TGTGCCAGCAGGGACAGGGGTAATTCACCCCTCCACTTT. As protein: CASRDRGNSPLHF.